The entry below gives a single T cell receptor beta chain sequence along with its context. Germline loops: CDR1 KGHDR, CDR2 SFDVKD. The CDR3 is made up of 15 amino acids. The V gene lost 2 bases and the J gene lost 4 bases, with 12 bases spanning the gap. The method was immunoSEQ multiplex PCR; TCRdb's version includes in-frame clones alone and lacks a portion of them. The sample shows about 170,000 clones, approximately 82% of them seen only once. These data are taken from a study of blood T cell repertoires in COVID-19. This rearrangement joins TRBV24-1 to TRBJ2-3; D might be TRBD2 (6 bases). The material sequenced was peripheral blood. The receptor was isolated from a woman in her 70s who had recovered from COVID-19. The CDR3 bases are TGTGCCACCAGTGATTCGGCCCGCGGGGCAGATACGCAGTATTTT. Amino acid sequence: CATSDSARGADTQYF.